Shown below are 10 T cell receptor beta chains from a single sample sequenced in a study of blood T cell repertoires in COVID-19. Generated by immunoSEQ multiplex PCR, the TCRdb table keeps only in-frame clones and is missing some. The table includes about 35,000 clones, about 90% detected once. Sequencing was performed on peripheral blood. The receptor set was obtained from a woman between 65 and 79 years old with active COVID-19.

This chain connects TRBV6-2 or TRBV6-3 to TRBJ1-6; 10 bases are shared with TRBD1. Germline V gene lookup returns CDR1 MNHEY and CDR2 SVGEGT. J lost 10 bases, V lost 2 bases, and 5 bases had no gene match. The CDR3 has 15 amino acids. CDR3 loop: CASSYETGGGSPLHF. DNA of the CDR3: TGTGCCAGCAGTTACGAGACAGGGGGCGGATCACCCCTCCACTTT.

CDR3 coding DNA: TGTGCCAGTAGTATCGGGGGGGCAGATACGCAGTATTTT. Residues: CASSIGGADTQYF. The chain uses TRBV19 and TRBJ2-3; TRBD2 matches 8 bases. The germline V gene encodes CDR1 LNHDA and CDR2 SQIVND (reference sequence). Trimming at V came to 3 bases and at J to 4 bases, leaving 0 bases not matched to a gene. The CDR3 totals 13 residues. The entire variable domain, with the rest obtained from reference TRBV19 and TRBJ2-3, is as follows: DGGITQSPKYLFRKEGQNVTLSCEQNLNHDAMYWYRQDPGQGLRLIYYSQIVNDFQKGDIAEGYSVSREKKESFPLTVTSAQKNPTAFYLCASSIGGADTQYFGPGTRLTVL.

The chain recombines TRBV6-1 with TRBJ1-4; D perhaps matches TRBD1 (6 bases). Germline V gene data show CDR1 as MNHNS and CDR2 as SASEGT. With 2 bases removed from V and 4 bases from J, the gap between germline ends came to 11 bases. This CDR3 comprises 15 residues. CDR3 DNA sequence: TGTGCCAGCAGTGAACAGGACAGAATTAATGAAAAACTGTTTTTT. Protein sequence: CASSEQDRINEKLFF.

The CDR3: CASSLNSPYEQYF. The CDR3 DNA follows: TGTGCCAGCAGCTTAAACAGTCCCTACGAGCAGTACTTC. This sequence joins TRBV7-8 and TRBJ2-7; no clear D. Between the trimmed V and J ends, which lost 2 bases and 2 bases, there was a span of 7 bases. CDR3 length: 13 amino acids. Germline loops: CDR1 SGHVS, CDR2 FQNEAQ.

This chain connects TRBV4-3 to TRBJ2-1; TRBD1 matches at 7 bases. This CDR3 has 13 residues. Germline CDR1 reads LGHNA; CDR2 reads YSLEER. V lost 3 bases, J lost 7 bases, and 3 bases stayed unmatched. CDR3 residues: CASSHLQGNEQFF. In DNA, the CDR3 is TGCGCCAGCAGCCATCTACAGGGGAATGAGCAGTTCTTC.

The chain couples TRBV6-5 to TRBJ1-5, with TRBD1 identical over 7 bases. V lost 6 bases, J lost 1 base, and 3 bases stayed unmatched. The CDR3 contains 14 residues. The V gene's germline CDR1 is MNHEY and CDR2 SVGAGI. The CDR3 spells CASSPGQSNQPQHF. As DNA, the CDR3 is TGTGCCAGCAGCCCGGGACAGAGCAATCAGCCCCAGCATTTT.

This chain links TRBV12-3 or TRBV12-4 with TRBJ1-5, with 7 nucleotides matching TRBD1. J lost 7 bases, V lost 3 bases, and 3 bases had no gene match. This CDR3 is built from 13 residues. The CDR3 sequence: CASSFDRDQPQHF. In DNA form, the CDR3 reads TGTGCCAGCAGTTTCGACAGGGACCAGCCCCAGCATTTT.

This clone has just a few counts. CDR3 sequence (DNA): TGTGCCAGTAGTATGGAGGCAGGGGTGGCCAAAAACATTCAGTACTTC. Its protein product is CASSMEAGVAKNIQYF. This rearrangement joins TRBV19 to TRBJ2-4; TRBD1 might be the D (6 bases). V dropped 3 bases and J dropped 1 base, with 13 bases sitting between them. Germline V gene lookup returns CDR1 LNHDA and CDR2 SQIVND (reference sequence). The CDR3 runs 16 residues.

Regarding this clone: In the same sample, other DNA sequences code for this CDR3. The rearrangement uses TRBV18 and TRBJ2-5; 11 nucleotides match TRBD2. The CDR3 sequence is 14 residues long. CDR1 is KGHSH and CDR2 is LQKENI in the germline V gene. After removal of 4 bases from V and 3 bases from J, the junction contained 1 base not matched to a gene. The CDR3 spells CASSQTSGEETQYF. CDR3 in DNA: TGTGCCAGCTCACAGACTAGCGGGGAAGAGACCCAGTACTTC. The full variable domain, in which reference TRBV18 and TRBJ2-5 provide the parts outside the CDR3, is NAGVMQNPRHLVRRRGQEARLRCSPMKGHSHVYWYRQLPEEGLKFMVYLQKENIIDESGMPKERFSAEFPKEGPSILRIQQVVRGDSAAYFCASSQTSGEETQYFGPGTRLLVL.

In this sample, this clone turned up a few times. The CDR3 loop reads CASSVVGTGGVDTQYF. The CDR3, as DNA: TGTGCCAGCAGCGTAGTAGGGACAGGGGGTGTGGATACGCAGTATTTT. The V call is TRBV9, the J call TRBJ2-3; TRBD1 matches at 11 bases. Losses at the gene ends were 0 bases for V and 6 bases for J; bases not matched to a gene: 6. Germline CDR1 and CDR2: SGDLS and YYNGEE. The CDR3 length is 16 residues.